This is a list of T cell receptor beta chains from one sample in a study of chemoradiotherapy in HPV16-positive cancers. The method was immunoSEQ multiplex PCR; TCRdb's version includes in-frame clones alone and lacks a portion of them. The table shows approximately 12,000 clones, with 65% to 85% occurring only once. Sample acquisition took place from a patient who underwent chemoradiotherapy. The receptors derive from a human donor with HPV-associated anogenital cancer. Both conserved end residues are part of each CDR3. The D gene is left open where the match is weak.

V gene: TRBV18; D gene: .; CDR3 protein: CASSPDRSYEQYF
V gene: TRBV30; D gene: .; CDR3 protein: CAWSLTPPDGNTEAFF
V gene: TRBV19; D gene: TRBD2; CDR3 protein: CASSGTSGGSSYNEQFF
V gene: TRBV25-1; D gene: .; CDR3 protein: CASSELLSGELFF
V gene: TRBV28; D gene: .; CDR3 protein: CASSSGGSNQPQHF
V gene: TRBV4-3; D gene: .; CDR3 protein: CASSQDFPDTQYF
V gene: TRBV5-6; D gene: .; CDR3 protein: CASSGGLLPGELFF
V gene: TRBV5-1; D gene: .; CDR3 protein: CASSSDSKNIQYF
V gene: TRBV4-1; D gene: .; CDR3 protein: CASSQDADQPQHF
V gene: TRBV28; D gene: .; CDR3 protein: CASSLLSASATDTQYF
V gene: TRBV7-3; D gene: .; CDR3 protein: CASSSDGGNTEAFF
V gene: TRBV18; D gene: .; CDR3 protein: CASSGPRVGTEAFF
V gene: TRBV7-9; D gene: TRBD1; CDR3 protein: CASSLETGYNEQFF
V gene: TRBV27; D gene: TRBD1; CDR3 protein: CASSFDRANEQYF
V gene: TRBV6-1; D gene: .; CDR3 protein: CASSDTGGSYNEQFF
V gene: TRBV2; D gene: .; CDR3 protein: CASHAQNIQYF
V gene: TRBV4-1; D gene: TRBD1; CDR3 protein: CASSQPGTAKNIQYF
V gene: TRBV27; D gene: TRBD1; CDR3 protein: CASSLRTGTGLHEQYF
V gene: TRBV4-1; D gene: .; CDR3 protein: CASSQEGGDNEQFF
V gene: TRBV2; D gene: .; CDR3 protein: CASSGYNEQFF
V gene: TRBV7-2; D gene: .; CDR3 protein: CASSLAAGNTIYF
V gene: TRBV11-2; D gene: .; CDR3 protein: CASSLLSGVGGGREQYF
V gene: TRBV28; D gene: .; CDR3 protein: CASSIDATRNEQFF
V gene: TRBV11-2; D gene: .; CDR3 protein: CASSWGSGQETQYF
V gene: TRBV27; D gene: .; CDR3 protein: CASSFLNTGELFF
V gene: TRBV7-6; D gene: .; CDR3 protein: CASSSQGSGYTF
V gene: TRBV7-2; D gene: TRBD1; CDR3 protein: CASSFRGQLNTGELFF
V gene: TRBV6-1; D gene: TRBD1; CDR3 protein: CASSPQGGSYNEQFF
V gene: TRBV28; D gene: TRBD2; CDR3 protein: CASRPQRGYYNEQFF
V gene: TRBV16; D gene: .; CDR3 protein: CASSLSDSSNYGYTF
V gene: TRBV6-1; D gene: .; CDR3 protein: CASSELQPNEKLFF
V gene: TRBV18; D gene: .; CDR3 protein: CASSPREPGGRGNTEAFF
V gene: TRBV4-1; D gene: .; CDR3 protein: CASSQEGNSISYNEQFF
V gene: TRBV28; D gene: .; CDR3 protein: CASSRDMNTEAFF
V gene: TRBV11-1; D gene: .; CDR3 protein: CASSTPGGGRETQYF
V gene: TRBV5-1; D gene: TRBD2; CDR3 protein: CASSLVAGGGYEQYF
V gene: TRBV6-1; D gene: .; CDR3 protein: CASSEAGGGADTQYF
V gene: TRBV15; D gene: TRBD1; CDR3 protein: CATSRANTAGQDNEQFF
V gene: TRBV7-2; D gene: TRBD1; CDR3 protein: CASSSGQGSGINYGYTF
V gene: TRBV28; D gene: TRBD1; CDR3 protein: CASSSPTPSGGDSGNTIYF
V gene: TRBV11-1; D gene: TRBD1; CDR3 protein: CASSLGAGGSPEAFF
V gene: TRBV21-1; D gene: .; CDR3 protein: CASIMTEPPDTQYF
V gene: TRBV9; D gene: .; CDR3 protein: CASSVGSVIEETQYF
V gene: TRBV28; D gene: TRBD2; CDR3 protein: CASTQDIEIWNLAGSYEQYF
V gene: TRBV7-9; D gene: TRBD1; CDR3 protein: CASGQALEQYF
V gene: TRBV7-2; D gene: .; CDR3 protein: CASSLVAATNYGYTF
V gene: TRBV6-1; D gene: .; CDR3 protein: CASSEAGTTDTQYF
V gene: TRBV19; D gene: TRBD2; CDR3 protein: CASSMGRSGRNTGELFF
V gene: TRBV30; D gene: TRBD2; CDR3 protein: CAWNQERDHSYEQYF
V gene: TRBV5-1; D gene: TRBD1; CDR3 protein: CASSLGDRDIWDTEAFF
V gene: TRBV30; D gene: .; CDR3 protein: CAWSVGVDGELFF
V gene: TRBV28; D gene: TRBD1; CDR3 protein: CASSLWTGGARNQPQHF
V gene: TRBV14; D gene: .; CDR3 protein: CASSQGPRGYTF